One and the same sample provided the 11 T cell receptor beta chains below, sequenced in a study of cytomegalovirus exposure and HLA in healthy donors. Data came from immunoSEQ multiplex PCR; TCRdb stores just in-frame clones and leaves some out. The table shows around 150,000 clones, with approximately 81% occurring only once. Sequenced material: PBMCs. The source of these receptors is a man aged 25-45 years in good health and CMV-seropositive.

This clone was observed at least ten times. For the CDR3, the DNA is TGTGCCAGCAGCTTAGCAGCGGGCAGCACTGAAGCTTTCTTT. It specifies CASSLAAGSTEAFF. The genes are TRBV7-2 and TRBJ1-1, with D uncertain. Germline CDR1 SGHTA, CDR2 FQGNSA. The germline V and J ends were trimmed by 0 bases and 4 bases, with 9 bases remaining between them. The CDR3 spans 14 residues.

The rearrangement joins TRBV27 to TRBJ2-5; possibly TRBD1 for D (6 bases). V lost 3 bases and J 4 bases, leaving 15 bases between the germline ends. The CDR3 totals 15 residues. Germline V lookup: CDR1 MNHEY, CDR2 SMNVEV (reference sequence). This CDR3 is CASSFAGAVRETQYF. The CDR3 DNA is TGTGCCAGCAGTTTCGCAGGGGCGGTGCGAGAGACCCAGTACTTC.

The CDR3 is CASSLWDRGDTGELFF. The DNA for the CDR3 is TGTGCCAGCAGCTTATGGGACAGGGGTGACACCGGGGAGCTGTTTTTT. The V gene is TRBV7-9, the J gene TRBJ2-2, with 10 bases lining up with TRBD1. The CDR3 runs 16 residues. Germline V gene lookup returns CDR1 SEHNR and CDR2 FQNEAQ (reference sequence). Losses at the gene ends were 2 bases for V and 3 bases for J; bases not matched to a gene: 3.

CDR3 sequence: CASSNAGTGVETQYF. The CDR3 bases are TGTGCCAGCAGTAACGCCGGGACAGGGGTTGAGACCCAGTACTTC. The J gene is TRBJ2-5, the V gene TRBV6-1; 10 positions match TRBD1. V dropped 5 bases and J dropped 5; count of bases not matched to a gene: 8. Germline V lookup: CDR1 MNHNS, CDR2 SASEGT. The CDR3 is 15 amino acids.

The V call is TRBV4-1, the J call TRBJ1-3, with D maybe TRBD1 (5 bases). The V end was cut by 0 bases, the J end by 0 bases, with 18 bases between. Germline values: CDR1 MGHRA, CDR2 YSYEKL. This CDR3 spans 19 amino acids. In DNA, the CDR3 is TGCGCCAGCAGCCAAGATAAGGGGCAGGTCCGGAGCTCTGGAAACACCATATATTTT. Translated, it gives CASSQDKGQVRSSGNTIYF.

This chain connects TRBV4-1 to TRBJ2-5; 12 positions match TRBD2. CDR3 length: 16 amino acids. Unmatched junction bases numbered 2, after V lost 1 base and J lost 2 bases. Germline loops: CDR1 MGHRA, CDR2 YSYEKL. The CDR3 DNA is TGCGCCAGCAGCCAAGGGACTAGCGGGGTTCAAGAGACCCAGTACTTC. As protein: CASSQGTSGVQETQYF.

The V and J genes are TRBV28 and TRBJ1-2; tentative D call: TRBD1 (5 bases). V was shortened by 7 bases and J by 4 bases, with 22 bases between the two germline ends. The CDR3 has 16 residues. CDR1 MDHEN and CDR2 SYDVKM come from the germline V gene. The CDR3 DNA reads TGTGCCAGCACCCTCAGCGCGGTAGGGGAAGCCTATGGCTACACCTTC. Translated, it gives CASTLSAVGEAYGYTF.

CDR3 in amino acids: CASTRTGVLNTEAFF. CDR3 sequence (DNA): TGTGCCAGCACACGGACAGGGGTATTGAACACTGAAGCTTTCTTT. This chain joins TRBV6-5 and TRBJ1-1, with TRBD1 matching over 9 bases. J was trimmed by 0 bases and V by 7 bases; bases with no gene match: 6. This CDR3 spans 15 amino acids. Germline loops: CDR1 MNHEY, CDR2 SVGAGI.

The chain couples TRBV6-6 to TRBJ1-5; TRBD1 agrees at 7 bases. J was trimmed by 2 bases and V by 6 bases; bases with no gene match: 7. Germline values: CDR1 MNHNY, CDR2 SVGAGI (reference sequence). The CDR3 is 15 residues long. The CDR3 DNA is TGTGCCAGCAGGCCCCTCCAGGGGGGCAATCAGCCCCAGCATTTT. Its protein is CASRPLQGGNQPQHF.

J is TRBJ1-6 and V is TRBV9; 11 bases line up with TRBD1. Germline V CDR1 and CDR2: SGDLS, YYNGEE. The CDR3 runs to 16 residues. With V trimmed by 4 bases and J by 6 bases, 6 bases remained unmatched. CDR3 protein: CASSPRTGGSNSPLHF. The CDR3 nucleotides are TGTGCCAGCAGCCCCAGGACAGGGGGCAGTAATTCACCCCTCCACTTT.

The J gene is TRBJ2-1, the V gene TRBV19, with a possible D match to TRBD2 (5 bases). Per the germline V gene, CDR1 is LNHDA and CDR2 is SQIVND (reference sequence). V lost 5 bases and J lost 15, with 11 bases in between. The CDR3 extends over 10 amino acids. The CDR3 DNA follows: TGTGCCAGTAGTTCGGGATTTTGGTTCTTC. It yields the protein CASSSGFWFF.